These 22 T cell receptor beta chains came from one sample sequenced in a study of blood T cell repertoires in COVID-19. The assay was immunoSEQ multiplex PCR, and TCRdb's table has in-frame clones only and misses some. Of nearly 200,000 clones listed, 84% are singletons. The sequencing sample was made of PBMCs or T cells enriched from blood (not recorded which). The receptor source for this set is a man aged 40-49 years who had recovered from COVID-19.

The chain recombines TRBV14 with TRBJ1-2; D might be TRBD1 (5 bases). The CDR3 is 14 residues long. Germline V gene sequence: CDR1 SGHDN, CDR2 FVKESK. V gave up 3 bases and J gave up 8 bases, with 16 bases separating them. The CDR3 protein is CASSHHIRGRGYTF. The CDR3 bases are TGTGCCAGCAGCCACCACATTAGGGGAAGAGGCTACACCTTC.

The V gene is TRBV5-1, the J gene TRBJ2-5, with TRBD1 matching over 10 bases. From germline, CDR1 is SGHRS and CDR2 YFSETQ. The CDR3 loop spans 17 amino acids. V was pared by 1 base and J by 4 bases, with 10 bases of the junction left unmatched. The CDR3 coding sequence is TGCGCCAGCAGCTTGCAACCGGGACAGGGGTTTATAGAGACCCAGTACTTC. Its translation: CASSLQPGQGFIETQYF.

The DNA for the CDR3 is TGTGCCAGCAGACGGACTAATGTGTTTACCGGCTACACCTTC. It codes for CASRRTNVFTGYTF. This sequence joins TRBV27 and TRBJ1-2; D unresolved. CDR3 length: 14 amino acids. Germline lookup yields CDR1 MNHEY and CDR2 SMNVEV (reference sequence). V lost 6 bases and J 8 bases, leaving 19 bases between the germline ends.

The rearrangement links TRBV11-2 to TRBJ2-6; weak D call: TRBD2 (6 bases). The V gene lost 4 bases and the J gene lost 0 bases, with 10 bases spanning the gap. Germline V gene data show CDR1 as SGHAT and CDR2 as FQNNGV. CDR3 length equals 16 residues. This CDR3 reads CASSSLEGSGANVLTF. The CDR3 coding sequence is TGTGCCAGCAGCTCGCTGGAGGGCTCTGGGGCCAACGTCCTGACTTTC.

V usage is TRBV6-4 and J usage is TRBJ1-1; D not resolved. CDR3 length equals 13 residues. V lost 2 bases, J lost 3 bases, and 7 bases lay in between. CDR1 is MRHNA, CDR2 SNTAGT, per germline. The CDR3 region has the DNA TGTGCCAGCAGTGACAATCGGTACACTGAAGCTTTCTTT. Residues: CASSDNRYTEAFF.

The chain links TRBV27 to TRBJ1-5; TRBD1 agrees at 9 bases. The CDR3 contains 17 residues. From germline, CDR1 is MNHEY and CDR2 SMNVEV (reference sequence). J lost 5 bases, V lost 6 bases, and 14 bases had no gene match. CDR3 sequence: CASRITGGPTYDQPQHF. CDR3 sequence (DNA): TGTGCCAGCAGGATAACAGGGGGCCCTACCTACGATCAGCCCCAGCATTTT.

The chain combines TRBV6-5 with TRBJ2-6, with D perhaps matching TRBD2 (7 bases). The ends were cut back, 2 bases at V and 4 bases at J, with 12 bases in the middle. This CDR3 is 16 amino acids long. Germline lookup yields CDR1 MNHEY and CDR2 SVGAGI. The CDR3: CASSYGRGLGANVLTF. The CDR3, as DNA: TGTGCCAGCAGTTACGGGCGGGGGCTGGGGGCCAACGTCCTGACTTTC.

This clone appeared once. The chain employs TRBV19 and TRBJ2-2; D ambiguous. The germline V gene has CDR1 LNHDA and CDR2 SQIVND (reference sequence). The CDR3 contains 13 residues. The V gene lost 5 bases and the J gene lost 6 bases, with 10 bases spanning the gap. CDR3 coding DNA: TGTGCCAGTAGTGGGTTTGGAGCCGGGGAGCTGTTTTTT. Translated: CASSGFGAGELFF.

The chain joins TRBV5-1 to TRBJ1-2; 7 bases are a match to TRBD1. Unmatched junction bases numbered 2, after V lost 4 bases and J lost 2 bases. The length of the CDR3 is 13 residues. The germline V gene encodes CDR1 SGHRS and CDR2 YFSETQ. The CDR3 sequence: CASSPQGNYGYTF. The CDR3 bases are TGCGCCAGCAGCCCACAGGGGAACTATGGCTACACCTTC.

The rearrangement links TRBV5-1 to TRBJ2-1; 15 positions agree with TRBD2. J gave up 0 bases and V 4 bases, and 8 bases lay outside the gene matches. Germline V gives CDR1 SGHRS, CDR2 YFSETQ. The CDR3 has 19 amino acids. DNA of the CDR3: TGCGCCAGCAGCGCCGGGACTAGCGGGGGGCAAAGCTCCTACAATGAGCAGTTCTTC. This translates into CASSAGTSGGQSSYNEQFF.

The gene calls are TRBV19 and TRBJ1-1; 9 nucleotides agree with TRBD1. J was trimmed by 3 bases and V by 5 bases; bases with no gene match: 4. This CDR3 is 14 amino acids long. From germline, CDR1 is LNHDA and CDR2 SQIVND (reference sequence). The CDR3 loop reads CASSGRQGDTEAFF. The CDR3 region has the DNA TGTGCCAGTAGTGGGCGACAGGGGGACACTGAAGCTTTCTTT.

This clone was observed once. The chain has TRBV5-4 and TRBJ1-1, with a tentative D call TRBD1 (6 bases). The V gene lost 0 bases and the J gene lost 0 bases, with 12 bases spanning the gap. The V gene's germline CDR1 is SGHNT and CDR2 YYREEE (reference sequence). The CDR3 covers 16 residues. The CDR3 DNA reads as TGTGCCAGCAGCTTGGGAGGGGGATCCATGAACACTGAAGCTTTCTTT. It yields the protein CASSLGGGSMNTEAFF.

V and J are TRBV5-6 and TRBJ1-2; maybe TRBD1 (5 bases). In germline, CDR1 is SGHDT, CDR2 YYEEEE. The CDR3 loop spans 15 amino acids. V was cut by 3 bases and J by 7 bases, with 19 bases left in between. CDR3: CASSSVYGGSGGYTF. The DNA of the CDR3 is TGTGCCAGCAGCTCCGTATACGGGGGTTCTGGTGGCTACACCTTC.

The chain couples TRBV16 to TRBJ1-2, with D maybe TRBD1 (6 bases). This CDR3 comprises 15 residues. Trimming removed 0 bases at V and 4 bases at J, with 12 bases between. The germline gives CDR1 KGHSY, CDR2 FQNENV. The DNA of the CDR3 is TGTGCCAGCAGCCAATCGAGACAGGAGATCTATGGCTACACCTTC. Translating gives CASSQSRQEIYGYTF.

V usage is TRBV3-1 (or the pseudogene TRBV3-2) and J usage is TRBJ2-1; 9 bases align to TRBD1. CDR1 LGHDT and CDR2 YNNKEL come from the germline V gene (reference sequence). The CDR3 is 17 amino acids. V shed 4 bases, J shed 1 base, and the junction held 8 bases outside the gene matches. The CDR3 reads CASSPMGQGRSYNEQFF. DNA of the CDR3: TGTGCCAGCAGCCCCATGGGACAGGGCCGGTCCTACAATGAGCAGTTCTTC.

CDR3: CASRLAGDNEQFF. The CDR3, as DNA: TGTGCCAGCAGGCTAGCGGGGGACAATGAGCAGTTCTTC. The chain recombines TRBV2 with TRBJ2-1; 10 bases map to TRBD2. V shed 6 bases, J shed 5 bases, and the junction held 1 base outside the gene matches. This CDR3 has 13 residues. Germline V CDR1 and CDR2: SNHLY, FYNNEI.

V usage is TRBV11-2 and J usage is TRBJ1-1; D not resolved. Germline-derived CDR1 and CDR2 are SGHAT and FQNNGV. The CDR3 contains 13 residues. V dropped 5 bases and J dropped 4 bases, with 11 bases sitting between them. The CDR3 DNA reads TGTGCCAGCAGCGTCATGGGGAGCACTGAAGCTTTCTTT. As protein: CASSVMGSTEAFF. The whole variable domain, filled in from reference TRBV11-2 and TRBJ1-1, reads EAGVAQSPRYKIIEKRQSVAFWCNPISGHATLYWYQQILGQGPKLLIQFQNNGVVDDSQLPKDRFSAERLKGVDSTLKIQPAKLEDSAVYLCASSVMGSTEAFFGQGTRLTVV.

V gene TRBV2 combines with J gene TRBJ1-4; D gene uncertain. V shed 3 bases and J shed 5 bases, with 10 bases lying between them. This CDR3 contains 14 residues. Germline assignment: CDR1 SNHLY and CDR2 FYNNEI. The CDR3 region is CASSERSRNEKLFF. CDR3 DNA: TGTGCCAGCAGTGAGAGATCACGGAATGAAAAACTGTTTTTT.

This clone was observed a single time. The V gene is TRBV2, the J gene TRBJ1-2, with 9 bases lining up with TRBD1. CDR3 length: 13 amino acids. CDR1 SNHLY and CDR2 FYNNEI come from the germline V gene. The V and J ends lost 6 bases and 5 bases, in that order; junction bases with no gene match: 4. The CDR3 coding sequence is TGTGCCAGCAGGGTAGGACAGGGGTATGGCTACACCTTC. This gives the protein CASRVGQGYGYTF.

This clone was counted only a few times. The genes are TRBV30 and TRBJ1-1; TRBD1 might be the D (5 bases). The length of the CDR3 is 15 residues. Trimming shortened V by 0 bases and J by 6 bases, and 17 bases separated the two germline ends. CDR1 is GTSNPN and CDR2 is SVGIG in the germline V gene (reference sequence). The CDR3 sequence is CAWSVLGGNIAEAFF. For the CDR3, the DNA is TGTGCCTGGAGTGTACTGGGGGGAAATATCGCTGAAGCTTTCTTT.

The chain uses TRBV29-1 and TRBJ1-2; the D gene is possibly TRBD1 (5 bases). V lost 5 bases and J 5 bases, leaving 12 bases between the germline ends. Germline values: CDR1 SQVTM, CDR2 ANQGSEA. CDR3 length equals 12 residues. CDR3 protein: CSVLQGIYGYTF. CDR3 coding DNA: TGCAGCGTTCTTCAGGGAATTTATGGCTACACCTTC.

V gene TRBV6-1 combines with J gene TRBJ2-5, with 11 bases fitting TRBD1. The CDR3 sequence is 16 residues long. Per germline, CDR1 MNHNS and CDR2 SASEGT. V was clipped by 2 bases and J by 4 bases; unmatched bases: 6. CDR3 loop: CASSELPGTGGETQYF. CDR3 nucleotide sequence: TGTGCCAGCAGTGAACTTCCCGGGACAGGGGGAGAGACCCAGTACTTC.